These 2 T cell receptor beta chains were all obtained from the same sample, sequenced in a study of cytomegalovirus exposure and HLA in healthy donors. Primers included in the PCR were 60 Vbeta and 13 Jbeta primers. Data came from immunoSEQ multiplex PCR; TCRdb stores just in-frame clones and leaves some out. The sample consists of 100,000 to 150,000 clones, roughly 80% of them appearing once. The material sequenced was PBMCs. The receptors shown here come from a woman in her forties or fifties in good health and CMV-seronegative.

J is TRBJ2-1 and V is TRBV29-1, with D unresolved. CDR3 length: 11 residues. Trimming cost V 8 bases and J 6 bases, with 11 bases left between them. Germline loops: CDR1 SQVTM, CDR2 ANQGSEA. CDR3 loop: CSIESANEQFF. The CDR3 DNA follows: TGCAGCATCGAGAGCGCCAATGAGCAGTTCTTC.

The rearrangement links TRBV19 to TRBJ2-3, with 10 bases aligning to TRBD2. J lost 3 bases, V lost 3 bases, and 6 bases had no gene match. This CDR3 spans 16 amino acids. Germline CDR1 is LNHDA and CDR2 is SQIVND (reference sequence). CDR3 nucleotides: TGTGCCAGTAGTATCTTCACTAGCGGGACTACAGATACGCAGTATTTT. It encodes CASSIFTSGTTDTQYF.